Below, 2 T cell receptor beta chains from the same sample are listed, as sequenced in a study of PD-1 blockade in mismatch repair-deficient tumors. Sequencing was performed with immunoSEQ multiplex PCR; in TCRdb, only in-frame clones are kept and a portion is missing. The sample holds around 110,000 clones, 60% to 85% seen once. The sample was peripheral blood, taken more than 58 weeks after starting pembrolizumab. The source is an adult with mismatch repair-deficient cancer.

CDR3 sequence (DNA): TGTGCCAGCAGCCAATCGGGGTTTGAGACCCAGTACTTC. Protein product: CASSQSGFETQYF. The chain employs TRBV7-6 and TRBJ2-5, with a tentative D call TRBD2 (5 bases). This CDR3 is 13 amino acids long. Trimming took off 5 bases at V and 5 bases at J, with 12 bases between the two ends. CDR1 is SGHVS, CDR2 FNYEAQ, per germline. Full variable domain (outside the CDR3, taken from reference TRBV7-6 and TRBJ2-5): GAGVSQSPRYKVTKRGQDVALRCDPISGHVSLYWYRQALGQGPEFLTYFNYEAQQDKSGLPNDRFSAERPEGSISTLTIQRTEQRDSAMYRCASSQSGFETQYFGPGTRLLVL.

The V and J genes are TRBV4-1 and TRBJ1-2, with a tentative D call TRBD1 (5 bases). This CDR3 is 17 amino acids long. The V end lost 4 bases, the J end lost 6 bases, and 24 bases lay between the germline ends. CDR1 is MGHRA, CDR2 YSYEKL, per germline. The CDR3 spells CASSPKDPIRDLHGYTF. The CDR3 bases are TGCGCCAGCAGCCCTAAAGACCCCATCCGGGACTTACATGGCTACACCTTC.